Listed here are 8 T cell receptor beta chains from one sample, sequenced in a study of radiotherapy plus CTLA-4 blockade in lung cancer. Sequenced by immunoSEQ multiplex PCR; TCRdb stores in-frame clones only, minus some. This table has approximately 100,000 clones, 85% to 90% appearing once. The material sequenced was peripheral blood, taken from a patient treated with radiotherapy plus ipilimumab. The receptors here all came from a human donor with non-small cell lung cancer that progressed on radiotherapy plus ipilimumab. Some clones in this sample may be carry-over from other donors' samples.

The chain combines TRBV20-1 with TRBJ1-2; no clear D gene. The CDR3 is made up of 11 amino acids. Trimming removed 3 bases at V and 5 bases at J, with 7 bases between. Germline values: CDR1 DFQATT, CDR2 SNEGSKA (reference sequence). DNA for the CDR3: TGCAGTGCTAGCTCCATTTATGGCTACACCTTC. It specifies CSASSIYGYTF.

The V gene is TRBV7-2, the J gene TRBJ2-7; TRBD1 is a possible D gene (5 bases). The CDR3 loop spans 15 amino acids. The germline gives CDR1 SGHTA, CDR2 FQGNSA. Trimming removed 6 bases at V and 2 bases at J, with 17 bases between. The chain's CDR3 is CASSKGAENTYEQYF. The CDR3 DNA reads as TGTGCCAGCAGTAAAGGGGCAGAAAATACCTACGAGCAGTACTTC.

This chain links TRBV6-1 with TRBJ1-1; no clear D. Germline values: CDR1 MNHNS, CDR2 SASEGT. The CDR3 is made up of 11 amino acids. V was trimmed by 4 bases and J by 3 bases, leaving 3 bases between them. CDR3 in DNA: TGTGCCAGCAGTGTGTACACTGAAGCTTTCTTT. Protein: CASSVYTEAFF.

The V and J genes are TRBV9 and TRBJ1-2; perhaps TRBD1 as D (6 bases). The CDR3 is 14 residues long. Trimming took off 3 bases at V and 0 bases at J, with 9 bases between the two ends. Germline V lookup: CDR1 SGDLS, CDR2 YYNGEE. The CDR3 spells CASSATGSNYGYTF. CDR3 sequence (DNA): TGTGCCAGCAGCGCAACAGGGTCTAACTATGGCTACACCTTC. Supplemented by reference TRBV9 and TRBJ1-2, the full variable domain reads DSGVTQTPKHLITATGQRVTLRCSPRSGDLSVYWYQQSLDQGLQFLIQYYNGEERAKGNILERFSAQQFPDLHSELNLSSLELGDSALYFCASSATGSNYGYTFGSGTRLTVV.

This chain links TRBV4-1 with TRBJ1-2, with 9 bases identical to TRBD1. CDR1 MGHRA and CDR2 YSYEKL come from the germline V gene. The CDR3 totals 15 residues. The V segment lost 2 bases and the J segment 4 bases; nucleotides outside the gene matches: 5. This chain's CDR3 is CASSQSLQGAYGYTF. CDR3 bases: TGCGCCAGCAGCCAAAGTTTACAGGGGGCCTATGGCTACACCTTC.

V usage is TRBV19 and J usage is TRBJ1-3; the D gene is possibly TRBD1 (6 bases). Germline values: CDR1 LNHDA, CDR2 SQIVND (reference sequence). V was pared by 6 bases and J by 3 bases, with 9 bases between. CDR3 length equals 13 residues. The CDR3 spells CASSGTSGNTIYF. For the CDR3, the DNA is TGTGCCAGTAGCGGGACAAGTGGAAACACCATATATTTT.

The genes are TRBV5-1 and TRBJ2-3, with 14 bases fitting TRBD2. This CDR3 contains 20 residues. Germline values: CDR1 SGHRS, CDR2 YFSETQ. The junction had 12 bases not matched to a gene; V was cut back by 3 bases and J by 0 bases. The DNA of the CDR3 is TGCGCCAGCAGCTCCCGACTGACTAGCGGGGGGGCTTCGAGCACAGATACGCAGTATTTT. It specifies CASSSRLTSGGASSTDTQYF. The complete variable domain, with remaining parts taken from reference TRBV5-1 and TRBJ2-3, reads KAGVTQTPRYLIKTRGQQVTLSCSPISGHRSVSWYQQTPGQGLQFLFEYFSETQRNKGNFPGRFSGRQFSNSRSEMNVSTLELGDSALYLCASSSRLTSGGASSTDTQYFGPGTRLTVL.

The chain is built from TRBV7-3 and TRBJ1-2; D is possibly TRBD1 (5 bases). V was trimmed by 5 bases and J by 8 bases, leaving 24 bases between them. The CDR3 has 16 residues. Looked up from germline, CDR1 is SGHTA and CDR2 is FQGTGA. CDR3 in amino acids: CASSKTPGPTPLGYTF. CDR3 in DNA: TGTGCCAGCAGCAAAACTCCGGGACCGACGCCCTTGGGCTACACCTTC.